The rows below give T cell receptor beta chains drawn from one sample of a study of blood T cells in healthy people across ages. TCRdb re-analysed the 5' RACE reads in MiXCR, keeping a single row per CDR3 protein. The sample carries more than 800,000 distinct CDR3 sequences, more than 35% recorded once. Sequencing used blood. These receptors all come from an older woman in good health. Both conserved end residues are part of each CDR3. Rows may omit the clone size; those that give it use once, few, many or a size class.

NA | TRBV6-1 | CASSPRTTRGSYNEQFF
NA | TRBV7-2 | CASSLQEGETQYF
NA | TRBV27 | CASSAPRWRGEQYF
once | TRBV5-1 | CASSLTGVENEQFF
NA | TRBV29-1 | CSAGPDRSGNTIYF
many | TRBV11-1 | CASSLASGGYPYEQYF
few | TRBV20-1 | CSARNSPYEQYF
NA | TRBV10-1 | CASREGGPSNEQFF
few | TRBV29-1 | CSADVHRTDTQYF
few | TRBV20-1 | CSARAAGTAGNQPQHF
NA | TRBV20-1 | CSARDSATTNEKLFF
NA | TRBV20-1 | CSARDITAGYNSPLHF
NA | TRBV11-2 | CASSLRPDSYNSPLHF
NA | TRBV7-7 | CASSPLGAQTQYF
NA | TRBV29-1 | CSVRDGDRQTQYF
once | TRBV7-9 | CASSEGTGRNNEQFF
NA | TRBV12-3/TRBV12-4 | CASKMEQSSYNEQFF
many | TRBV11-1 | CASSPRGQRAEQYF